These T cell receptor beta chains were read from a single sample in a study of PD-L1 blockade in urothelial cancer. The method was immunoSEQ multiplex PCR; TCRdb's version includes in-frame clones alone and lacks a portion of them. The repertoire has tens of thousands of clones, around four fifths of them found once; the top ten carry 5.5% to 7.5%. The sample here was PBMCs, taken around atezolizumab (anti-PD-L1) treatment. These receptors all stem from a man aged 35-49 years with urothelial cancer. Both conserved end residues are part of each CDR3. A D gene is named only where the DNA matches it firmly. Only some rows state a clone size, as once, few, many or a class for expanded clones.

V gene	J gene	D gene	clone size	CDR3 DNA	CDR3 protein
TRBV27	TRBJ2-1	TRBD1	.	TGTGCCAGCACCTCCTGGGAGGGACAGGGGGCCATCAGTGAGCAGTTCTTC	CASTSWEGQGAISEQFF
TRBV4-1	TRBJ2-7	TRBD1	.	TGCGCCAGCAGCCAAGTCGGGACAGGAACCTACGAGCAGTACTTC	CASSQVGTGTYEQYF
TRBV28	TRBJ2-1	.	.	TGTGCCAGCAGTTCGGGGACTGCCTCCTACAATGAGCAGTTCTTC	CASSSGTASYNEQFF
TRBV6-5	TRBJ2-1	TRBD1	.	TGTGCCAGCAGTTACGGACAGGGCAATGAGCAGTTCTTC	CASSYGQGNEQFF
TRBV2	TRBJ2-3	.	few	TGTGCCAGCAGTGCAACGAGGGAGGATACGCAGTATTTT	CASSATREDTQYF
TRBV6-1	TRBJ1-2	.	once	TGTGCCAGCAGAACAGGGTCCCGCTATGGCTACACCTTC	CASRTGSRYGYTF
TRBV6-5	TRBJ1-4	TRBD1	.	TGTGCCAGCAGCCGCGGACAGGGTAATGAAAAACTGTTTTTT	CASSRGQGNEKLFF
TRBV7-2	TRBJ1-1	.	.	TGTGCCAGCAGCCAGGGGTACACTGAAGCTTTCTTT	CASSQGYTEAFF
TRBV6-5	TRBJ2-1	TRBD2	.	TGTGCCAGCAGTTACTTCCGGACTAGCGGGAATGAGCAGTTCTTC	CASSYFRTSGNEQFF
TRBV9	TRBJ1-1	TRBD1	.	TGTGCCAGCCAGGGGGCAGGGAACACTGAAGCTTTCTTT	CASQGAGNTEAFF
TRBV6-1	TRBJ2-5	.	.	TGTGCCAGCAGACGACAGAGCCAAGAGACCCAGTACTTC	CASRRQSQETQYF
TRBV27	TRBJ2-3	.	.	TGTGCCAGCAGTTTCCGGCGGGACGTAGCTAGCACAGATACGCAGTATTTT	CASSFRRDVASTDTQYF
TRBV7-3	TRBJ2-1	TRBD2	once	TGTGCCAGCAGTCAAAACCTAGCGGGAGGTGAGCAGTTCTTC	CASSQNLAGGEQFF
TRBV29-1	TRBJ2-2	TRBD2	.	TGCAGCGTCCCGTCAGATAGAGTTAGCGGGAGAGGCACCGGGGAGCTGTTTTTT	CSVPSDRVSGRGTGELFF
TRBV28	TRBJ2-2	TRBD2	.	TGTGCCAGCAGTTCCCCTGGGGAGGGAAGGAACACCGGGGAGCTGTTTTTT	CASSSPGEGRNTGELFF